A single TCR beta chain is shown here with its context. The antigen is undetermined. A TCRbeta library incorporating unique molecular identifiers was prepared. Each CDR3 protein is one row after TCRdb ran MiXCR on the PCR reads. The table shows hundreds of thousands of distinct CDR3 sequences, with approximately 12% occurring only once. This CDR3 is 16 amino acids long. CDR1 KGHDR and CDR2 SFDVKD come from the germline V gene. The germline V and J ends were trimmed by 3 bases and 6 bases, with 17 bases remaining between them. These data come from a study of T-cell reconstitution after alpha-beta-depleted transplantation in children. General observations from the study: Where alpha-beta T cells came from about two months after transplant was reportedly several hundred expanded graft clones. Counts and diversity of T cells one year after transplant came mostly from newly produced T cells.

This rearrangement joins TRBV24-1 to TRBJ2-1; D remains unclear. The input for sequencing was PBMCs, mostly from graft donor cells, taken 360 days after TCRalphabeta/CD19-depleted stem cell transplant. The TCR originated in a male patient between 5 and 17 years old who had a stem cell transplant for acute myeloid leukemia, so the T cells may come from the graft donor. Here the CDR3 reads CATSDHLEPWANEQFF. In DNA, the CDR3 is TGTGCCACCAGTGATCACCTTGAGCCCTGGGCCAATGAGCAGTTCTTC.